Each of the 2 T cell receptor beta chains below was sequenced from the same sample in a study of identical twins (TCRdb year 2016). The library was prepared using 5' RACE. These reads were obtained on an Illumina HiSeq 2000. TCRdb ran its own pipeline on the public reads, namely fastp trimming at Q25 and MiXCR clone calling, and kept in-frame beta chains. Duplicate CDR3 protein sequences are folded into a single record with the most common DNA and genes. The sample table contains fewer than 800,000 distinct CDR3 sequences; only one count was recorded for under 8.5% of them. The ten top clones hold 1.5% to 2% of the sample. The data also belong to a second study, concerning yellow fever vaccine responses in identical twins.

Sequenced: PBMCs. The receptors were sampled from a woman between 18 and 29 years old in good health.

The V and J genes are TRBV20-1 and TRBJ2-2, with a weak D call TRBD2 (5 bases). Germline values: CDR1 DFQATT, CDR2 SNEGSKA (reference sequence). The V gene lost 6 bases and the J gene lost 8 bases, with 10 bases spanning the gap. The CDR3 is 11 residues long. CDR3 sequence (DNA): TGCAGTGCCCCCGGGGTGGGGGAGCTGTTTTTT. Residues: CSAPGVGELFF.

V and J are TRBV7-9 and TRBJ2-1; 7 bases line up with TRBD2. This CDR3 comprises 16 residues. Germline CDR1 reads SEHNR; CDR2 reads FQNEAQ (reference sequence). V trimming: 3 bases; J trimming: 4 bases; junction bases outside the gene matches: 9. The CDR3 loop is CASSFSSGAAYNEQFF. CDR3 in DNA: TGTGCCAGCAGCTTTTCTAGCGGAGCCGCATACAATGAGCAGTTCTTC.